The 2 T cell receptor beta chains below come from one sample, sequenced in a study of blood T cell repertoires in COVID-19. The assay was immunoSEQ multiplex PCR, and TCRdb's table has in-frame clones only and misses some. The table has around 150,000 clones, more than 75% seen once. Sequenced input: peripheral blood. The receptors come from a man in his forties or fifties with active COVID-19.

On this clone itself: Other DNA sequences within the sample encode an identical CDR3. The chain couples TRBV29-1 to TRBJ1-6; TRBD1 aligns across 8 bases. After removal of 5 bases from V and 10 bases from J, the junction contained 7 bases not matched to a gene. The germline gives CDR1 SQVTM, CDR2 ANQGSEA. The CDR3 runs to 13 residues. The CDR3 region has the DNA TGCAGCGTTTGGACAGGGCAGGGATCACCCCTCCACTTT. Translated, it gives CSVWTGQGSPLHF.

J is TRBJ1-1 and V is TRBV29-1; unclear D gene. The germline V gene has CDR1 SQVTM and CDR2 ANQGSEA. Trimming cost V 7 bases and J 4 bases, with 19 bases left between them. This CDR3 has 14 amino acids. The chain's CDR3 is CSAQNRLTTTEAFF. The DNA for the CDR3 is TGCAGCGCTCAAAACCGATTAACAACCACTGAAGCTTTCTTT.